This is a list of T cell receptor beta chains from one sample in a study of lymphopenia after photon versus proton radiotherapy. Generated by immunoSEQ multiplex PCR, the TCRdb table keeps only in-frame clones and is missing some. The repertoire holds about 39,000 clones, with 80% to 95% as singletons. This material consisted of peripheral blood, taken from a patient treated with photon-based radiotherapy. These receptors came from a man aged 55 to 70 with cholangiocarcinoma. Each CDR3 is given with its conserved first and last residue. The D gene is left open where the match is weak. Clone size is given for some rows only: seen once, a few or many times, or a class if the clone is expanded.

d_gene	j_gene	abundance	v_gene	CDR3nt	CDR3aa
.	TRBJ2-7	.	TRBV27	TGTGCCAGCAGTTTATTGCAGGGACCCTCCTACGAGCAGTACTTC	CASSLLQGPSYEQYF
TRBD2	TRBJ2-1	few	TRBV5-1	TGCGCCAGCAGGCTAGCGGGGGTGGCCAATGAGCAGTTCTTC	CASRLAGVANEQFF
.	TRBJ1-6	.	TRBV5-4	TGTGCCAGCAGCCTCGGGGGGTTGAGTTCACCCCTCCACTTT	CASSLGGLSSPLHF
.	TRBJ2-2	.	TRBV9	TGTGCCAGCAGCGTCACAGGGTCCGGGGAGCTGTTTTTT	CASSVTGSGELFF
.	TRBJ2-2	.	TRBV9	TGTGCCAGCAGCACCAGACGCGGCCCCGGGGAGCTGTTTTTT	CASSTRRGPGELFF
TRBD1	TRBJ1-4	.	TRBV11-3	TGTGCCAGCAGCTCCGCAGGGGGAGAGAAACTGTTTTTT	CASSSAGGEKLFF
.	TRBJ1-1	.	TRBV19	TGTGCCAGTAGTAGCTCAGGTTGGGAGAACACTGAAGCTTTCTTT	CASSSSGWENTEAFF
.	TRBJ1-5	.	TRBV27	TGTGCCAGCAGTTTTGCGGCGGAGGTTCAGCCCCAGCATTTT	CASSFAAEVQPQHF
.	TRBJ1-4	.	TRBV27	TGTGCCAGCAGCCCCCCCAGGGCAGCAACTAATGAAAAACTGTTTTTT	CASSPPRAATNEKLFF
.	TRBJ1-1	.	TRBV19	TGTGCCAGTAGTACAGGGGCTGAAGCTTTCTTT	CASSTGAEAFF
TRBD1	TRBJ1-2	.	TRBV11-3	TGTGCCAGCAGCCCCGGGACAGCGGCAATGTCAAACTATGGCTACACCTTC	CASSPGTAAMSNYGYTF
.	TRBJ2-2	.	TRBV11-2	TGTGCCAGCAGCTTGAGCGGGGAGCTGTTTTTT	CASSLSGELFF
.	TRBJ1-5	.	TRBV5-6	TGTGCCAGCAGTATATACAGGATTATTAGCAATCAGCCCCAGCATTTT	CASSIYRIISNQPQHF
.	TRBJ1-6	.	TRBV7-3	TGTGCCAGCAGCTTGACCTATGCAGGATCCTCCTATAATTCACCCCTCCACTTT	CASSLTYAGSSYNSPLHF
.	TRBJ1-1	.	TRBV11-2	TGTGCCAGCAGCTTATGGGTACCTGCGATGGACACTGAAGCTTTCTTT	CASSLWVPAMDTEAFF
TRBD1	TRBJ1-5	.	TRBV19	TGTGCCAGTAGTATTCGGTCAGGGGGCATTCAGCCCCAGCATTTT	CASSIRSGGIQPQHF
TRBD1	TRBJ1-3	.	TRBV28	TGTGCCAGCAGACTACAGGGGGTCTCTGGAAACACCATATATTTT	CASRLQGVSGNTIYF
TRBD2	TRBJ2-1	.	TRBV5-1	TGCGCCAGCAGCCCATCACGGGGCTGGGCAGGGAGGGATTACAATGAGCAGTTCTTC	CASSPSRGWAGRDYNEQFF
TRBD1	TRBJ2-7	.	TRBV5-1	TGCGCCAGCAGCTTTGCCGGACAGGGGAGGGTATTCGAGCAGTACTTC	CASSFAGQGRVFEQYF
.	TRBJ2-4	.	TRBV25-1	TGTGCCAGCAGTGAAAACGGGGCCGCCAAAAACATTCAGTACTTC	CASSENGAAKNIQYF
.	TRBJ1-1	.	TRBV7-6	TGTGCCAGCAGCTTAAATGGGAACACTGAAGCTTTCTTT	CASSLNGNTEAFF
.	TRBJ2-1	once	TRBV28	TGTGCCAGCAGTTTGGCCGCCTCCTACAATGAGCAGTTCTTC	CASSLAASYNEQFF
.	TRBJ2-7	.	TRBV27	TGTGCCAGCAGTTTCACCACGACACGTAGCTCCTACGAGCAGTACTTC	CASSFTTTRSSYEQYF
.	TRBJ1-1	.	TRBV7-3	TGTGCCAGCAGCTTAACTAGAGACGGCGAAGCTTTCTTT	CASSLTRDGEAFF
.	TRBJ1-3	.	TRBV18	TGTGCCAGCTCACCGAACGACTCTGGAAACACCATATATTTT	CASSPNDSGNTIYF
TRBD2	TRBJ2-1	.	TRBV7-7	TGTGCCAGCAGCCCTCGGGGGGGGGCCGGAGGTGAGCAGTTCTTC	CASSPRGGAGGEQFF
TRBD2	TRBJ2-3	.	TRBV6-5	TGTGCCAGCCGGGGGGTCATCACAGATACGCAGTATTTT	CASRGVITDTQYF
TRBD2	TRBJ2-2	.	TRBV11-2	TGTGCCAGCAGCTATAGCGGGAGGGCTAACACCGGGGAGCTGTTTTTT	CASSYSGRANTGELFF
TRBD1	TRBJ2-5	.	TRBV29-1	TGCAGCGTAGAGGACAGGGCTTTAGAGACCCAGTACTTC	CSVEDRALETQYF
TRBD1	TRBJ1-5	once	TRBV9	TGTGCCAGCAGCGTAGAAGCGACAGGGGCCGGACCCCAGCATTTT	CASSVEATGAGPQHF
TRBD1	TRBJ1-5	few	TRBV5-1	TGCGCCAGCAGCTTGAGGGACCCAGGGGGCGGCAAGCCCGAAATCAATCAGCCCCAGCATTTT	CASSLRDPGGGKPEINQPQHF
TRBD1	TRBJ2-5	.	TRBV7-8	TGTGCCAGCAGCGGGACAGGGAGAGAGACCCAGTACTTC	CASSGTGRETQYF
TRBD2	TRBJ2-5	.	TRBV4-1	TGCGCCAGCAGCCAAGAATCTCTACTAGCGGGGGGGCCCCACCAAGAGACCCAGTACTTC	CASSQESLLAGGPHQETQYF
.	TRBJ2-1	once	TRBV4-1	TGCGCCAGCAGCCAGAGATACGGGACGGGGGAACCCAATGAGCAGTTCTTC	CASSQRYGTGEPNEQFF
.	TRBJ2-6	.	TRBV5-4	TGTGCCAGCAGCCCCAGGGATCCAGGGGCCAACGTCCTGACTTTC	CASSPRDPGANVLTF
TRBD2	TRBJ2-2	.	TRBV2	TGTGCCAGCGGGAGCGGGAGGATCGCCGGGGAGCTGTTTTTT	CASGSGRIAGELFF
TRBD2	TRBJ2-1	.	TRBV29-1	TGCAGCGCTCCGGGACTAGCAAATGAGCAGTTCTTC	CSAPGLANEQFF
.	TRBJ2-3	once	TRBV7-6	TGTGCCAGCAGCTTAGTCAGGGGCGTGGGCACAGATACGCAGTATTTT	CASSLVRGVGTDTQYF
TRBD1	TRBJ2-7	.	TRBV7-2	TGTGCCAGCAGCGCAGGACAGGGGATACCCTACGAGCAGTACTTC	CASSAGQGIPYEQYF
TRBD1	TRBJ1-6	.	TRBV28	TGTGCCAGCAGCACCAGACAGGGGCCGAATAATTCACCCCTCCACTTT	CASSTRQGPNNSPLHF
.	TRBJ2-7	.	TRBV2	TGTGCCAGCAGTGAAGCACGGGTCCCGTACGAGCAGTACTTC	CASSEARVPYEQYF
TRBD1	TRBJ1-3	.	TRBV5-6	TGTGCCAGCAGCCCAGGGGACAGCCGCAGAAACACCATATATTTT	CASSPGDSRRNTIYF
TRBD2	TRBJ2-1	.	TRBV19	TGTGCCAGTAGTATCCTAAGCGGGAGGGGCAATGAGCAGTTCTTC	CASSILSGRGNEQFF
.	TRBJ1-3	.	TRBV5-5	TGTGCCAGCAGCCACCTTTACTTGAGCTCTGGAAACACCATATATTTT	CASSHLYLSSGNTIYF
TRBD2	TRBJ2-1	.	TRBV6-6	TGTGCCAGCATACGGGGGGTACCCCATGAGCAGTTCTTC	CASIRGVPHEQFF
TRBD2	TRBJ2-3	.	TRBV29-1	TGCAGCGTTGAAGTTAGCGGGATAACAGATACGCAGTATTTT	CSVEVSGITDTQYF
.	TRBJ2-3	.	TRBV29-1	TGCAGCCATAAGGCAGGGCTGGCTAGCGAAGATACGCAGTATTTT	CSHKAGLASEDTQYF
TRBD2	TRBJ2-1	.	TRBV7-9	TGTGCCAGCAGCTCCCTAGCGGGGAACGGTGAGCAGTTCTTC	CASSSLAGNGEQFF
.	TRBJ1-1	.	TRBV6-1	TGTGCCAGCGTAGTGTACACTGAAGCTTTCTTT	CASVVYTEAFF
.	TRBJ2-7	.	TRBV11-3	TGTGCCAGCAGCTTAGAGGGGACCTACCTACCCTACGAGCAGTACTTC	CASSLEGTYLPYEQYF
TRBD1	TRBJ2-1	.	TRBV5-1	TGCGCCAGCCGGACACAGGGGGTGTACAATGAGCAGTTCTTC	CASRTQGVYNEQFF
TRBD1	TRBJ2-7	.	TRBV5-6	TGTGCCAGCAGCTTTACGACAGGGCGTGAGCAGTACTTC	CASSFTTGREQYF
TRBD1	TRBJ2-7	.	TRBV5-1	TGCGCCAGTTTACAGGGGGTCAACTCCTACGAGCAGTACTTC	CASLQGVNSYEQYF
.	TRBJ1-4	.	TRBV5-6	TGTGCCAGCAGCTTGACCTTACAGGGTGAAAAACTGTTTTTT	CASSLTLQGEKLFF
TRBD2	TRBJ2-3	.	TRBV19	TGTGCCAGCAGGCGGGGGGGCCAAGATACGCAGTATTTT	CASRRGGQDTQYF
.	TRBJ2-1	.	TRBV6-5	TGTGCCAGCAAATTTAAACAGGGTCGTGAGCAGTTCTTC	CASKFKQGREQFF
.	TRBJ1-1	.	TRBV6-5	TGTGCCAGCAGTTACTCGCAGGCTATTAACACTGAAGCTTTCTTT	CASSYSQAINTEAFF
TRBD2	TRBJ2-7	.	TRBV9	TGTGCCAGCTCCCGTCGGGGTGGGGCGGGAGGGGCGTACGAGCAGTACTTC	CASSRRGGAGGAYEQYF
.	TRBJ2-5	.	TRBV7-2	TGTGCCAGCAGCTTCGACAGGCAAGAGACCCAGTACTTC	CASSFDRQETQYF
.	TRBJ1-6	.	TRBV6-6	TGTGCCAGCAAACTAGCGTCAGGTCACAAGGATTCACCCCTCCACTTT	CASKLASGHKDSPLHF